This T cell receptor (beta chain) was documented in a study of blood T cell repertoires in COVID-19. Turning to the study itself: Collection of acute and convalescent COVID-19 samples took place in the United States, Italy and Spain. Sources were T cells, B-cell-depleted T cells, or PBMCs; the material itself was cDNA or gDNA.

In the authors' methods: Researchers report that nucleated cell counts were estimated from reference gene primer amplification. Assay: immunoSEQ multiplex PCR; the TCRdb copy retains only in-frame clones and omits some. V and J calls and clone size are as listed in that table; D and trimming were resolved from the DNA. Here the sample spans 3,500 to 4,000 clones, 76% being singletons. The CDR3 spans 16 residues. In germline, CDR1 is SGHRS, CDR2 YFSETQ. J lost 8 bases, V lost 2 bases, and 12 bases had no gene match. Sequencing used peripheral blood. The clonotype was recovered from a human donor in a cohort sampled during active COVID-19. The J gene is TRBJ1-4, the V gene TRBV5-1; TRBD1 matches 7 bases. The CDR3: CASSFGRGIYGEKLFF. The CDR3 DNA is TGCGCCAGCAGCTTCGGCAGGGGGATCTATGGGGAAAAACTGTTTTTT.